Below are 28 T cell receptor beta chains sequenced from a single sample in a study of blood T cell repertoires in COVID-19. Only in-frame clones appear in the TCRdb table, and some are missing; sequencing was by immunoSEQ multiplex PCR. The table has about 110,000 clones, approximately 67% seen once; the top ten hold about 7.1%. Input material: peripheral blood. The receptor set was obtained from an older woman with acute or convalescent COVID-19.

This clone has a handful of counts. The chain employs TRBV12-3 or TRBV12-4 and TRBJ1-2; no definite D call. The CDR3 length is 12 residues. The V end lost 5 bases, the J end lost 8 bases, and 12 bases lay between the germline ends. The CDR3 nucleotides read TGTGCCAGCAGTCCGGGGTTTGTGGGCTACACCTTC. As protein: CASSPGFVGYTF.

V gene TRBV9 combines with J gene TRBJ2-2, with TRBD1 matching 9 bases. This CDR3 comprises 15 residues. Germline V gene data show CDR1 as SGDLS and CDR2 as YYNGEE. The V and J ends lost 2 bases and 5 bases, in that order; junction bases with no gene match: 4. CDR3 residues: CASSVGQGRTGELFF. The CDR3 DNA follows: TGTGCCAGCAGCGTGGGACAGGGAAGGACCGGGGAGCTGTTTTTT.

The V and J genes are TRBV6-2 or TRBV6-3 and TRBJ2-7; tentatively, D is TRBD2 (7 bases). The V end was cut by 2 bases, the J end by 3 bases, with 14 bases between. The CDR3 is made up of 15 amino acids. In germline, CDR1 is MNHEY, CDR2 SVGEGT. The CDR3 is CASSYDRGAFYEQYF. The CDR3 DNA is TGTGCCAGCAGTTACGACCGGGGGGCGTTCTACGAGCAGTACTTC.

The chain has TRBV3-1 (or the pseudogene TRBV3-2) and TRBJ2-3; TRBD2 matches 10 bases. V shed 6 bases, J shed 1 base, and the junction held 7 bases outside the gene matches. This CDR3 is built from 16 residues. Germline CDR1 is LGHDT and CDR2 is YNNKEL (reference sequence). This CDR3 reads CASRQRGGRGTDTQYF. As DNA, the CDR3 is TGTGCCAGCAGACAGCGGGGGGGCCGAGGCACAGATACGCAGTATTTT.

This chain uses TRBV4-2 with TRBJ1-3, with TRBD1 matching 8 bases. Germline CDR1 is LGHNA and CDR2 is YNFKEQ. With V trimmed by 3 bases and J by 0 bases, 7 bases remained unmatched. This CDR3 spans 17 amino acids. The CDR3: CASSQTDRASSGNTIYF. The CDR3 nucleotides are TGTGCCAGCAGCCAGACGGACAGGGCTAGCTCTGGAAACACCATATATTTT.

The genes are TRBV21-1 and TRBJ2-1; TRBD2 is taken as the D call from the table, unchecked against the DNA. TRBV21-1 counts as a pseudogene. The CDR3 is 16 residues long. CDR3 bases: TGTGCCAGCAGGAAGAATCGACTGGCGGGCTACAATGAGCAGTTCTTC. This encodes CASRKNRLAGYNEQFF.

The chain couples TRBV6-5 to TRBJ2-5; TRBD1 matches 7 bases. Germline lookup yields CDR1 MNHEY and CDR2 SVGAGI. The V segment lost 7 bases and the J segment 1 base; nucleotides outside the gene matches: 9. This CDR3 is 15 amino acids long. CDR3 region: CASTSPQGSQETQYF. Written as DNA, the CDR3 is TGTGCCAGCACCTCCCCACAGGGGAGCCAAGAGACCCAGTACTTC.

Only a few counts were recorded for this clone. The J gene is TRBJ1-4, the V gene TRBV5-1, with a weak D call TRBD1 (5 bases). This CDR3 region has 16 residues. The V gene's germline CDR1 is SGHRS and CDR2 YFSETQ. The V gene lost 4 bases and the J gene lost 1 base, with 14 bases spanning the gap. CDR3 in amino acids: CASSPAGGGTNEKLFF. The CDR3 DNA follows: TGCGCCAGCAGCCCGGCGGGGGGAGGAACTAATGAAAAACTGTTTTTT.

The CDR3 DNA is TGTGCCAGCAGCACATCTAGCGGGGGATCCTACAATGAGCAGTTCTTC. It yields the protein CASSTSSGGSYNEQFF. The chain recombines TRBV3-1 (or the pseudogene TRBV3-2) with TRBJ2-1; 10 positions agree with TRBD2. Germline V gives CDR1 LGHDT, CDR2 YNNKEL (reference sequence). This CDR3 is 16 amino acids long. V lost 5 bases to trimming and J lost 1 base; unmatched junction nucleotides: 5.

In DNA, the CDR3 is TGTGCCAGCTCACCCCCCGGGTCGGCTATGTTAATCGGCTACACCTTC. Translation: CASSPPGSAMLIGYTF. The V gene is TRBV18, the J gene TRBJ1-2; D not certain. The CDR3 is 16 residues long. Germline V gene data show CDR1 as KGHSH and CDR2 as LQKENI. The V gene lost 3 bases and the J gene lost 8 bases, with 22 bases spanning the gap.

A single count supports this clone. V usage is TRBV5-1 and J usage is TRBJ2-3, with D perhaps TRBD2 (5 bases). V was trimmed by 0 bases and J by 0 bases, leaving 8 bases between them. This CDR3 comprises 15 residues. Germline assignment: CDR1 SGHRS and CDR2 YFSETQ. The CDR3: CASSLDGGSTDTQYF. The DNA of the CDR3 is TGCGCCAGCAGCTTGGACGGCGGGAGCACAGATACGCAGTATTTT. The whole variable domain, remainder taken from reference TRBV5-1 and TRBJ2-3, is KAGVTQTPRYLIKTRGQQVTLSCSPISGHRSVSWYQQTPGQGLQFLFEYFSETQRNKGNFPGRFSGRQFSNSRSEMNVSTLELGDSALYLCASSLDGGSTDTQYFGPGTRLTVL.

The chain joins TRBV7-2 to TRBJ2-5; tentatively, D is TRBD2 (6 bases). Per germline, CDR1 SGHTA and CDR2 FQGNSA. Trimming left V 5 bases short and J 1 base short, with 11 bases between. The CDR3 length is 14 residues. CDR3: CASSVLAAQETQYF. CDR3 nucleotides: TGTGCCAGCAGCGTATTAGCGGCCCAAGAGACCCAGTACTTC.

V gene TRBV5-4 combines with J gene TRBJ1-2, with 8 bases that match TRBD1. This CDR3 is built from 16 residues. V lost 2 bases and J lost 4; bases outside the gene matches: 10. In germline, CDR1 is SGHNT, CDR2 YYREEE (reference sequence). The DNA of the CDR3 is TGTGCCAGCAGCTTTCAGGGGGCGTTGTCGGGCTATGGCTACACCTTC. As protein: CASSFQGALSGYGYTF.

This chain uses TRBV18 with TRBJ1-2; 7 nucleotides agree with TRBD1. This CDR3 region has 12 residues. V gave up 4 bases and J gave up 8 bases; unmatched junction bases: 4. The germline V gene has CDR1 KGHSH and CDR2 LQKENI. The CDR3 nucleotides are TGTGCCAGCTCACAGACGGACAGGGGCTACACCTTC. This translates into CASSQTDRGYTF.

This clone was picked up one time. This chain connects TRBV7-3 to TRBJ2-2; D unclear. V lost 0 bases and J lost 4, with 6 bases in between. The length of the CDR3 is 14 residues. Germline CDR1 reads SGHTA; CDR2 reads FQGTGA. The CDR3 loop is CASSLTSVTGELFF. The CDR3 nucleotides are TGTGCCAGCAGCTTAACGTCGGTCACCGGGGAGCTGTTTTTT.

V gene TRBV7-5 combines with J gene TRBJ2-7; the table calls TRBD1, which could not be checked here. TRBV7-5 is described as a pseudogene. The CDR3 is made up of 18 amino acids. The CDR3 region has the DNA TGTGTCAGAAGCCACGTGCCAGGGCTAAATGAAAGCTCCTACGAGCAGTACTTC. Its protein product is CVRSHVPGLNESSYEQYF.

The chain links TRBV30 to TRBJ1-1; no reliable D call. V lost 4 bases and J 4 bases, leaving 10 bases between the germline ends. Germline V gene lookup returns CDR1 GTSNPN and CDR2 SVGIG (reference sequence). The CDR3 consists of 12 residues. CDR3 nucleotides: TGTGCCTGGACCAGACACGTCACTGAAGCTTTCTTT. This gives the protein CAWTRHVTEAFF.

V gene TRBV5-1 combines with J gene TRBJ1-1, with 11 bases that match TRBD1. From germline, CDR1 is SGHRS and CDR2 YFSETQ. The CDR3 has 15 residues. V lost 4 bases, J lost 4 bases, and 6 bases stayed unmatched. CDR3 region: CASSLGQGVGTEAFF. CDR3 bases: TGCGCCAGCAGCCTGGGACAGGGGGTTGGCACTGAAGCTTTCTTT.

This clone has a single count. The rearrangement uses TRBV3-1 (or the pseudogene TRBV3-2) and TRBJ1-1; 7 nucleotides align to TRBD1. J lost 0 bases, V lost 4 bases, and 2 bases had no gene match. The germline gives CDR1 LGHDT, CDR2 YNNKEL (reference sequence). This CDR3 comprises 14 residues. This CDR3 reads CASSPRGLNTEAFF. The DNA of the CDR3 is TGTGCCAGCAGCCCTAGGGGGCTGAACACTGAAGCTTTCTTT.

V gene TRBV10-3 combines with J gene TRBJ1-2; 7 positions match TRBD1. There are 14 residues in the CDR3. Germline V CDR1 and CDR2: ENHRY, SYGVKD. V lost 0 bases and J lost 6; bases outside the gene matches: 4. Written as DNA, the CDR3 is TGTGCCATCAGTGAGTCAGCACAGGGGAATGGCTACACCTTC. Its protein product is CAISESAQGNGYTF.

The chain links TRBV6-4 to TRBJ1-1; D possibly corresponds to TRBD1 (5 bases). CDR1 is MRHNA and CDR2 is SNTAGT in the germline V gene. V shed 3 bases and J shed 0 bases, with 8 bases lying between them. The length of the CDR3 is 14 residues. This chain's CDR3 is CASSERGLNTEAFF. CDR3 in DNA: TGTGCCAGCAGTGAACGGGGGTTGAACACTGAAGCTTTCTTT.

This chain connects TRBV19 to TRBJ2-2, with D maybe TRBD2 (7 bases). The V end lost 10 bases, the J end lost 4 bases, and 16 bases lay between the germline ends. CDR1 LNHDA and CDR2 SQIVND come from the germline V gene (reference sequence). The CDR3 runs 14 residues. CDR3 in DNA: TGTGCCATTTCCACGCGGGGGCCCACCGGGGAGCTGTTTTTT. As protein: CAISTRGPTGELFF.

The chain is built from TRBV24-1 and TRBJ1-3; the match to TRBD1 covers 11 bases. Germline lookup yields CDR1 KGHDR and CDR2 SFDVKD. The CDR3 has 16 amino acids. V shed 8 bases, J shed 3 bases, and the junction held 8 bases outside the gene matches. The CDR3 region has the DNA TGTGCCACCACCTCCACCGGGACAGGGGGTGGAAACACCATATATTTT. Its protein product is CATTSTGTGGGNTIYF.

The chain uses TRBV18 and TRBJ1-2; D remains unclear. There are 16 residues in the CDR3. Trimming took 0 bases from V and 0 from J, leaving 11 bases between them. CDR1 is KGHSH, CDR2 LQKENI, per germline. The CDR3 here is CASSPPFPGPNYGYTF. CDR3 DNA sequence: TGTGCCAGCTCACCACCGTTTCCTGGCCCTAACTATGGCTACACCTTC.

The V call is TRBV11-2, the J call TRBJ2-7; D is uncertain. Germline loops: CDR1 SGHAT, CDR2 FQNNGV. The CDR3 totals 13 residues. V shed 3 bases and J shed 7 bases, with 13 bases lying between them. As DNA, the CDR3 is TGTGCCAGCAGCTTGTCTCAGGTCGGTGAGCAGTACTTC. This sequence encodes CASSLSQVGEQYF.

The V gene is TRBV9, the J gene TRBJ1-1, with 7 nucleotides matching TRBD1. Germline assignment: CDR1 SGDLS and CDR2 YYNGEE. This CDR3 has 12 residues. The V segment lost 4 bases and the J segment 8 bases; nucleotides outside the gene matches: 5. CDR3 sequence reads: CASSNRDSEAFF. CDR3 nucleotide sequence: TGTGCCAGCAGCAACCGGGACAGCGAAGCTTTCTTT.

CDR3 nucleotide sequence: TGTGCCAGCAGGGGCGGGGTAAGGGCTTTCTTT. Translation: CASRGGVRAFF. The V gene is TRBV6-5, the J gene TRBJ1-1; D call uncertain. Germline V CDR1 and CDR2: MNHEY, SVGAGI. V was clipped by 6 bases and J by 11 bases, with 13 bases between them. This CDR3 region has 11 residues.

The chain recombines TRBV30 with TRBJ2-5; weak D call: TRBD2 (5 bases). V shed 0 bases and J shed 4 bases, with 12 bases lying between them. Germline-derived CDR1 and CDR2 are GTSNPN and SVGIG (reference sequence). CDR3 length equals 14 residues. Here the CDR3 DNA reads TGTGCCTGGAGTGTAAACGGACGGGGAGAGACCCAGTACTTC. This gives the protein CAWSVNGRGETQYF.